This T cell receptor beta chain was profiled in a study of blood T cell repertoires in COVID-19. Study information: Samples representing acute and convalescent COVID-19 were sourced from the United States, Italy and Spain. PBMCs, B-cell-depleted T cells, or T cells were the source of the cDNA or gDNA that made up the material.

The CDR3 has 16 residues. The germline V gene has CDR1 SGHNT and CDR2 YYREEE (reference sequence). V lost 0 bases and J 6 bases, leaving 16 bases between the germline ends. Only in-frame clones appear in the TCRdb table, and some are missing; sequencing was by immunoSEQ multiplex PCR. The sample records some 70,000 clones, roughly 91% being singletons. Seattle cases were enrolled at active infection and followed longitudinally. The genes are TRBV5-4 and TRBJ2-1; no firm D call. Material: peripheral blood. The clonotype was recovered from a man aged 50-60 years with COVID-19, enrolled during active disease. The CDR3 region is CASSLEARFSTNEQFF. DNA for the CDR3: TGTGCCAGCAGCTTGGAGGCTAGGTTTTCCACCAATGAGCAGTTCTTC.